This T cell receptor beta chain was obtained from a study of primary melanoma T cells and metastatic recurrence. The patients had surgically resected primary melanoma at risk of metastatic recurrence. Profiled with immunoSEQ multiplex PCR; TCRdb holds only in-frame clones, not every one. Of around 3,000 clones detected, roughly four fifths appear once; the ten largest clones hold around 21%. The CDR3 length is 14 residues. V lost 4 bases, J lost 2 bases, and 11 bases lay in between. CDR1 LNHDA and CDR2 SQIVND come from the germline V gene (reference sequence). Specimen: melanoma tumor tissue. This chain links TRBV19 with TRBJ2-5, with D tentatively TRBD1 (5 bases). The clonotype comes from a human donor with melanoma. The CDR3 DNA reads as TGTGCCAGTAGTAAGGGGCTGCAGCAAGAGACCCAGTACTTC. Its protein is CASSKGLQQETQYF.